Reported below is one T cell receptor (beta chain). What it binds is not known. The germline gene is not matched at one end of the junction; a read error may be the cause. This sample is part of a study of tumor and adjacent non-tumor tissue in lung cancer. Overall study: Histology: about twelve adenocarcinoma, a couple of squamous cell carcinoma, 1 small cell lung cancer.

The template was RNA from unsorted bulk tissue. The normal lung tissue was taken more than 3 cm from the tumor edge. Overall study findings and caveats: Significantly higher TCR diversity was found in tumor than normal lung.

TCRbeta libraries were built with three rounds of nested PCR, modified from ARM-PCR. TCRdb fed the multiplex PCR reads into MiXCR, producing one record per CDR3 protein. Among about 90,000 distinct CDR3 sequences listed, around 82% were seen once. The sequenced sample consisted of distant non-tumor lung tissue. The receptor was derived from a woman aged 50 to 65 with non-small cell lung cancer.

CDR3 sequence reads: CVSSLLSEGDIQYF. CDR3 nucleotides: TGTGTCAGCAGTCTCCTAAGTGAGGGGGACATTCAGTACTTC. The gene calls are TRBV28 and TRBJ2-4; maybe TRBD1 (6 bases). Germline V gene lookup returns CDR1 MDHEN and CDR2 SYDVKM. This CDR3 comprises 14 residues.